A selection of T cell receptor beta chains follows, all from one sample in a study of cytomegalovirus exposure and HLA in healthy donors. Assay used: immunoSEQ multiplex PCR; TCRdb lists only in-frame clones, some missing. The table shows approximately 160,000 clones, with more than 80% occurring only once. Sequencing was carried out using PBMCs. These receptors all stem from a young woman in good health and CMV-seronegative. The CDR3 runs from the conserved cysteine through the conserved F or W. The D gene is left open where the match is weak. Expanded clones get a size class; other rows say once, few or many, or leave the size out.

J	size	D	V	CDR3	DNA
TRBJ1-1	once	-	TRBV7-8	CASSLARDNAAFF	TGTGCCAGCAGCTTAGCGAGAGATAATGCAGCTTTCTTT
TRBJ2-3	-	-	TRBV10-3	CAIRQDRTDTQYF	TGTGCCATCAGACAGGATCGCACAGATACGCAGTATTTT
TRBJ2-1	few	TRBD2	TRBV19	CASSISGALYNEQFF	TGTGCCAGTAGTATAAGCGGGGCCCTCTACAATGAGCAGTTCTTC
TRBJ1-6	-	TRBD1	TRBV30	CAWSRTGNNSPLHF	TGTGCCTGGAGTCGGACAGGGAATAATTCACCCCTCCACTTT
TRBJ2-7	-	TRBD1	TRBV11-2	CASSPRDRGLEQYF	TGTGCCAGCAGCCCCCGGGACAGGGGCCTGGAGCAGTACTTC
TRBJ1-1	few	-	TRBV29-1	CSVQGFTTEAFF	TGCAGCGTACAGGGATTCACGACTGAAGCTTTCTTT
TRBJ2-5	-	-	TRBV27	CASSPKGGQYF	TGTGCCAGCAGCCCTAAGGGCGGGCAGTACTTC
TRBJ2-3	-	-	TRBV5-1	CASSFDNTDTQYF	TGCGCCAGCAGCTTCGACAACACAGATACGCAGTATTTT
TRBJ1-1	-	-	TRBV11-2	CASSLISGKGTEAFF	TGTGCCAGCAGCTTAATCTCAGGGAAGGGAACTGAAGCTTTCTTT
TRBJ1-3	-	-	TRBV29-1	CSVYTGSDNGNTIYF	TGCAGCGTTTACACAGGGTCCGATAACGGAAACACCATATATTTT
TRBJ2-6	-	-	TRBV6-1	CASRNAGTGANVLTF	TGTGCCAGCAGGAACGCAGGGACTGGGGCCAACGTCCTGACTTTC
TRBJ1-5	-	-	TRBV7-8	CASSLVGVYSNQPQHF	TGTGCCAGCAGCTTAGTAGGGGTCTATAGCAATCAGCCCCAGCATTTT
TRBJ2-1	-	TRBD1	TRBV7-7	CASSLDTGGYNEQFF	TGTGCCAGCAGCTTGGACACAGGGGGTTACAATGAGCAGTTCTTC
TRBJ2-3	-	-	TRBV30	CAWSANTQYF	TGTGCCTGGAGTGCTAATACGCAGTATTTT
TRBJ2-4	-	-	TRBV5-6	CASSNTRGLAKNIQYF	TGTGCCAGCAGCAACACAAGAGGACTAGCCAAAAACATTCAGTACTTC
TRBJ2-5	once	TRBD2	TRBV6-1	CASTASGGGETQYF	TGTGCCAGCACCGCTAGCGGGGGTGGGGAGACCCAGTACTTC
TRBJ2-1	-	-	TRBV7-8	CASSLGGRVPDEQFF	TGTGCCAGCAGCTTAGGGGGCAGGGTCCCCGATGAGCAGTTCTTC
TRBJ2-7	-	TRBD2	TRBV14	CASSYTSGGYEQYF	TGTGCCAGCAGCTATACTAGCGGAGGTTACGAGCAGTACTTC
TRBJ1-3	-	-	TRBV4-1	CASSQEGGQNTIYF	TGCGCCAGCAGCCAAGAAGGAGGCCAAAACACCATATATTTT
TRBJ1-5	-	-	TRBV7-3	CASSLGQGGQPQHF	TGTGCCAGCAGCTTAGGTCAGGGAGGTCAGCCCCAGCATTTT
TRBJ2-7	-	-	TRBV6-5	CASSYRETYEQYF	TGTGCCAGCAGTTACAGGGAGACCTACGAGCAGTACTTC
TRBJ2-5	-	TRBD2	TRBV5-1	CASSSGTSGGEETQYF	TGCGCCAGCAGCTCCGGGACTAGCGGGGGCGAAGAGACCCAGTACTTC
TRBJ2-5	-	TRBD1	TRBV2	CASRGQPQETQYF	TGTGCCAGCAGGGGACAGCCTCAAGAGACCCAGTACTTC
TRBJ2-3	-	-	TRBV7-9	CASSSPLGEFLTDTQYF	TGTGCCAGCAGCTCTCCTCTAGGAGAGTTTCTCACAGATACGCAGTATTTT
TRBJ2-7	-	-	TRBV6-1	CASTVSSYEQYF	TGTGCCAGCACTGTATCCTCCTACGAGCAGTACTTC
TRBJ2-1	-	TRBD2	TRBV9	CASSVDQREGHEQFF	TGTGCCAGCAGCGTAGATCAGCGGGAGGGCCATGAGCAGTTCTTC
TRBJ2-7	few	TRBD1	TRBV28	CASSLSGQASWKQYF	TGTGCCAGCAGTTTATCGGGACAGGCCTCTTGGAAGCAGTACTTC
TRBJ2-1	-	-	TRBV19	CASSIATGPSSYNEQFF	TGTGCCAGTAGTATAGCCACAGGACCTAGCTCCTACAATGAGCAGTTCTTC
TRBJ1-4	once	-	TRBV4-1	CASSQDTPAGATNEKLFF	TGCGCCAGCAGCCAAGATACCCCCGCGGGGGCAACTAATGAAAAACTGTTTTTT
TRBJ1-2	-	-	TRBV4-1	CASSYWTAYGYTF	TGCGCCAGCAGCTATTGGACAGCCTATGGCTACACCTTC
TRBJ2-7	-	-	TRBV13	CASSLRRGHSEQYF	TGTGCCAGCAGCTTACGCAGGGGCCACAGCGAGCAGTACTTC
TRBJ2-7	few	-	TRBV28	CASSRGGRGSNEQYF	TGTGCCAGCAGTAGGGGGGGCAGGGGAAGCAACGAGCAGTACTTC
TRBJ2-2	-	-	TRBV6-1	CASSEPGSATGELFF	TGTGCCAGCAGTGAACCCGGGAGTGCCACCGGGGAGCTGTTTTTT
TRBJ2-1	-	-	TRBV30	CAWSDPTLGSYNEQFF	TGTGCCTGGAGTGACCCCACACTAGGATCTTACAATGAGCAGTTCTTC
TRBJ2-1	-	-	TRBV7-9	CASSLSYNEQFF	TGTGCCAGCAGCTTGTCTTACAATGAGCAGTTCTTC
TRBJ2-7	-	TRBD1	TRBV6-1	CASTRSGTGKHEQYF	TGTGCCAGCACCCGCTCCGGGACAGGGAAACACGAGCAGTACTTC
TRBJ2-7	-	-	TRBV6-5	CASSLRGHEQYF	TGTGCCAGCAGCCTCAGGGGCCACGAGCAGTACTTC
TRBJ2-5	-	-	TRBV6-5	CASSYSPGQETQYF	TGTGCCAGCAGTTACTCCCCGGGTCAAGAGACCCAGTACTTC
TRBJ2-2	-	-	TRBV7-8	CASSLGRASTGELFF	TGTGCCAGCAGCTTAGGCAGGGCGAGCACCGGGGAGCTGTTTTTT
TRBJ2-7	-	TRBD1	TRBV5-4	CASSLGGTAYEQYF	TGTGCCAGCAGCTTGGGAGGGACAGCCTACGAGCAGTACTTC
TRBJ2-7	few	-	TRBV7-8	CASSLGPHSYEQYF	TGTGCCAGCAGCTTGGGGCCGCACTCCTACGAGCAGTACTTC
TRBJ2-5	-	-	TRBV11-2	CASRGGGVETQYF	TGTGCCAGCAGAGGGGGCGGGGTGGAGACCCAGTACTTC
TRBJ2-5	-	TRBD1	TRBV9	CASSAGTGAHQETQYF	TGTGCCAGCAGCGCCGGGACAGGGGCCCACCAAGAGACCCAGTACTTC
TRBJ1-2	few	-	TRBV7-2	CASSLVGGSYGYTF	TGTGCCAGCAGCTTAGTAGGGGGTAGCTATGGCTACACCTTC
TRBJ2-3	few	TRBD2	TRBV7-2	CASKRGGITDTQYF	TGTGCCAGCAAACGGGGGGGCATCACAGATACGCAGTATTTT
TRBJ1-6	-	-	TRBV9	CASSAQGLENSPLHF	TGTGCCAGCAGCGCCCAGGGTCTGGAAAATTCACCCCTCCACTTT
TRBJ1-2	-	TRBD1	TRBV2	CASSPGDPGQGYGYTF	TGTGCCAGCAGTCCGGGGGATCCGGGACAGGGCTATGGCTACACCTTC
TRBJ2-7	few	TRBD2	TRBV7-2	CASSLAASGGYYEQYF	TGTGCCAGCAGCTTAGCGGCTAGCGGGGGGTACTACGAGCAGTACTTC
TRBJ2-5	-	-	TRBV11-1	CASRKSGRPRSETQYF	TGTGCCAGCAGAAAGTCGGGGAGGCCAAGGTCAGAGACCCAGTACTTC
TRBJ1-1	-	-	TRBV5-1	CASSWTENTEAFF	TGCGCCAGCAGCTGGACAGAGAACACTGAAGCTTTCTTT
TRBJ2-7	-	TRBD2	TRBV11-2	CASSWGGAEQYF	TGTGCCAGCAGCTGGGGAGGGGCCGAGCAGTACTTC
TRBJ1-1	-	TRBD1	TRBV15	CATSRESGGANTEAFF	TGTGCCACCAGCAGAGAATCAGGGGGCGCTAACACTGAAGCTTTCTTT
TRBJ2-5	-	-	TRBV7-2	CASSLVSGQETQYF	TGTGCCAGCAGCTTAGTTTCCGGGCAAGAGACCCAGTACTTC